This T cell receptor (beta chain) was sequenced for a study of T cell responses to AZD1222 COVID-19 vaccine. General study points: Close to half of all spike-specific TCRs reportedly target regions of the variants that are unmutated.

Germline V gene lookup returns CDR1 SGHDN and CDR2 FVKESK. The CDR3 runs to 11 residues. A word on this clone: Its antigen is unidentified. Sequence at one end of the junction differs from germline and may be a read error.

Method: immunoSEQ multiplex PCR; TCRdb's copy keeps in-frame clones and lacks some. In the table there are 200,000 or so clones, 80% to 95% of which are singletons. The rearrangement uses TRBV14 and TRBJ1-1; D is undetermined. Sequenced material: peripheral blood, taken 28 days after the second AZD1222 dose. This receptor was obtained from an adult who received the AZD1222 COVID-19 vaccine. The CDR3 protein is CASSQYTKAFF. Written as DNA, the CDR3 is TGTGCCAGCAGCCAATACACTAAAGCTTTCTTT. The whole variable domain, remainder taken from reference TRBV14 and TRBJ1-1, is EAGVTQFPSHSVIEKGQTVTLRCDPISGHDNLYWYRRVMGKEIKFLLHFVKESKQDESGMPNNRFLAERTGGTYSTLKVQPAELEDSGVYFCASSQYTKAFFGQGTRLTVV.